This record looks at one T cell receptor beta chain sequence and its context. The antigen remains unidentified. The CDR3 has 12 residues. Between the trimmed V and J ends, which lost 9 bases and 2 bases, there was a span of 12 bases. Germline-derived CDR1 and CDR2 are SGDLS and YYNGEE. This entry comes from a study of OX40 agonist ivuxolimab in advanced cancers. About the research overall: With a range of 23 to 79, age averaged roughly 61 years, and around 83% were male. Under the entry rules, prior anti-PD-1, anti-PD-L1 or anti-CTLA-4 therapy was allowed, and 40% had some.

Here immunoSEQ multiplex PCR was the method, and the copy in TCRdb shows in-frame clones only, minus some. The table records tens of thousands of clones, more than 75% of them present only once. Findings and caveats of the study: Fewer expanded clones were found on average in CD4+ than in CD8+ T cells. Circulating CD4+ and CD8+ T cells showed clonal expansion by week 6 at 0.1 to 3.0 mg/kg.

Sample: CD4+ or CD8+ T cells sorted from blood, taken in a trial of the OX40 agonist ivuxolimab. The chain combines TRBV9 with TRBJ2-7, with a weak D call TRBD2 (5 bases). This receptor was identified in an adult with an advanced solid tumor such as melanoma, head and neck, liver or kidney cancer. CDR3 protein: CATPERTYEQYF. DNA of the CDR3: TGTGCCACCCCGGAGCGGACCTACGAGCAGTACTTC.